A selection of T cell receptor beta chains follows, all from one sample in a study of shared clonotypes between healthy human individuals. The repertoire was sequenced with immunoSEQ multiplex PCR; TCRdb's copy has only in-frame clones and lacks some. The sample lists around 990,000 clones, roughly 80% seen once, with 0.85% to 1% in the top ten. Material: memory CD4+ T cells from PBMCs. Every receptor here comes from a young man in good health. Some clones in this sample may be carry-over from other donors' samples. The CDR3 runs from the conserved cysteine through the conserved F or W. The D gene is left open where the match is weak. Some rows mark clone size as missing; the rest say once, few, many or name a class of expanded clone.

abundance: NA
d_gene: NA
j_gene: TRBJ2-5
v_gene: TRBV4-2
CDR3nt: TGTGCCAGCAGCCAAGATCGGGGAGAGACCCAGTACTTC
CDR3aa: CASSQDRGETQYF

abundance: NA
d_gene: NA
j_gene: TRBJ1-1
v_gene: TRBV7-9
CDR3nt: TGTGCCACCTTCCAGGGACGGGGGAACACTGAAGCTTTCTTT
CDR3aa: CATFQGRGNTEAFF

abundance: NA
d_gene: TRBD1
j_gene: TRBJ1-2
v_gene: TRBV6-1
CDR3nt: TGTGCCAGCAGTGAAGGGACAGGCGTTAACTATGGCTACACCTTC
CDR3aa: CASSEGTGVNYGYTF

abundance: NA
d_gene: TRBD1
j_gene: TRBJ2-1
v_gene: TRBV18
CDR3nt: TGTGCCAGCTCACCGAGCAGGGGGTGGAATGAGCAGTTCTTC
CDR3aa: CASSPSRGWNEQFF

abundance: NA
d_gene: TRBD1
j_gene: TRBJ1-2
v_gene: TRBV7-6
CDR3nt: TGTGCCAGCAGCTTCGGACAGGGGGCCTCTGGCTACACCTTC
CDR3aa: CASSFGQGASGYTF

abundance: NA
d_gene: NA
j_gene: TRBJ1-1
v_gene: TRBV14
CDR3nt: TGTGCCAGCAGCCTACCGGGTGGTGGGACTGAAGCTTTCTTT
CDR3aa: CASSLPGGGTEAFF

abundance: once
d_gene: TRBD1
j_gene: TRBJ2-5
v_gene: TRBV11-2
CDR3nt: TGTGCCAGCAGCACCACAGGGGCAGAGACCCAGTACTTC
CDR3aa: CASSTTGAETQYF

abundance: NA
d_gene: NA
j_gene: TRBJ2-7
v_gene: TRBV10-3
CDR3nt: TGTGCCAGCAATTCGTACTACGAGCAGTACTTC
CDR3aa: CASNSYYEQYF

abundance: once
d_gene: TRBD1
j_gene: TRBJ2-7
v_gene: TRBV19
CDR3nt: TGTGCCAGTAGTCCCTCCGGGACAGGGACCTACGAGCAGTACTTC
CDR3aa: CASSPSGTGTYEQYF

abundance: NA
d_gene: NA
j_gene: TRBJ2-3
v_gene: TRBV5-6
CDR3nt: TGTGCCAGCAGCTTGGTGGTGGAGTCAGATACGCAGTATTTT
CDR3aa: CASSLVVESDTQYF

abundance: once
d_gene: NA
j_gene: TRBJ2-1
v_gene: TRBV14
CDR3nt: TGTGCCAGCAGCCCCGGAAGGGCGGCCTACAATGAGCAGTTCTTC
CDR3aa: CASSPGRAAYNEQFF

abundance: NA
d_gene: NA
j_gene: TRBJ2-5
v_gene: TRBV30
CDR3nt: TGTGTCTGGAGGACCCCTGGTCAGGAGACCCAGTACTTC
CDR3aa: CVWRTPGQETQYF

abundance: NA
d_gene: NA
j_gene: TRBJ2-5
v_gene: TRBV18
CDR3nt: TGTGCCAGCTCATCCCGGTTACCTCTCCCGAGGTTACAAGAGACCCAGTACTTC
CDR3aa: CASSSRLPLPRLQETQYF

abundance: NA
d_gene: NA
j_gene: TRBJ2-6
v_gene: TRBV27
CDR3nt: TGTGCCAGCAGCCCCACTTGGACAGGGAGGGCTGGGGCCAACGTCCTGACTTTC
CDR3aa: CASSPTWTGRAGANVLTF

abundance: NA
d_gene: NA
j_gene: TRBJ1-1
v_gene: TRBV7-2
CDR3nt: TGTGCCAGCACCGACCAATTGAACACTGAAGCTTTCTTT
CDR3aa: CASTDQLNTEAFF

abundance: NA
d_gene: NA
j_gene: TRBJ2-3
v_gene: TRBV5-1
CDR3nt: TGCGCCAGCAGCTTGGCCGGGATACGAGATACGCAGTATTTT
CDR3aa: CASSLAGIRDTQYF

abundance: once
d_gene: TRBD1
j_gene: TRBJ2-3
v_gene: TRBV19
CDR3nt: TGTGCCAGTAGTCTTCGGACAGGGAGTGCAAATACGCAGTATTTT
CDR3aa: CASSLRTGSANTQYF